This T cell receptor beta chain was observed in a study of T cell repertoires in cytomegalovirus infection. This clonotype was seen a few times. This CDR3 contains 15 residues. Germline V lookup: CDR1 MNHEY, CDR2 SVGEGT. Trimming left V 5 bases short and J 2 bases short, with 10 bases between. TCRdb re-called the reads through MiXCR, storing one row per CDR3 protein. The sample contains just under 550,000 distinct CDR3 sequences, 26% of which appear only once. Sample: PBMCs. V usage is TRBV6-2 or TRBV6-3 and J usage is TRBJ2-6; maybe TRBD1 (6 bases). The receptor's source is a human donor in good health (CMV status not recorded). Some clones in this sample may be carry-over from other donors' samples. CDR3 protein: CASSHRDTGANVLTF. The CDR3 DNA is TGTGCCAGCAGTCACCGGGACACTGGGGCCAACGTCCTGACTTTC.